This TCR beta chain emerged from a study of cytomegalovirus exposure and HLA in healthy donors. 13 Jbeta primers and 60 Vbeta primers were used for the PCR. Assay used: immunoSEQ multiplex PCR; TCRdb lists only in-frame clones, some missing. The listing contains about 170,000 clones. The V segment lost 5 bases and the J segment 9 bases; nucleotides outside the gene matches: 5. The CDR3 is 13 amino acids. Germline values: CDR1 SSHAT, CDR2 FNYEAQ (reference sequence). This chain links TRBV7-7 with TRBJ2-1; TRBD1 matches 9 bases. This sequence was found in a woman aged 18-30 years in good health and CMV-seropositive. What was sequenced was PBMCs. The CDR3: CASSPQTGGEQFF. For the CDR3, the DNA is TGTGCCAGCAGCCCTCAGACAGGGGGTGAGCAGTTCTTC.